This T cell receptor (beta chain) was captured in a study of blood T cell repertoires in COVID-19. For the study at large: Material from acute and convalescent COVID-19 was sourced from the United States, Italy and Spain. Sources were T cells, B-cell-depleted T cells, or PBMCs; the material itself was cDNA or gDNA.

The CDR3 is 13 residues long. Germline V gene lookup returns CDR1 MNHEY and CDR2 SMNVEV (reference sequence). Losses at the gene ends were 6 bases for V and 9 bases for J; bases not matched to a gene: 6. In the authors' workflow: Estimates of nucleated cell counts were drawn from the amplification of reference gene primers. Sequencing was performed with immunoSEQ multiplex PCR; in TCRdb, only in-frame clones are kept and a portion is missing. Clonal size and the V and J genes are those of that table, whereas D and trimming came from the DNA. The table records approximately 170,000 clones, around four fifths of them present only once.

The sequence was obtained from a woman of 80 years or more with acute or convalescent COVID-19. The sequencing input was peripheral blood. The chain is built from TRBV27 and TRBJ2-1, with 9 nucleotides matching TRBD1. The CDR3 protein is CASRRTGVGEQFF. Written as DNA, the CDR3 is TGTGCCAGCAGAAGGACAGGGGTCGGTGAGCAGTTCTTC.